The clone carrying this T cell receptor beta chain showed up just once. The data derive from a study of cytomegalovirus exposure and HLA in healthy donors. Overall study context: Both the 120 validation repertoires and the approximately 700 first-cohort repertoires used the same platform, as reported by a later analysis.

Generated by immunoSEQ multiplex PCR, the TCRdb table keeps only in-frame clones and is missing some. This sample has around 190,000 clones, with around 86% found just once. This TCR was sampled from a woman between 18 and 30 years old in good health and CMV-seronegative. The sequencing sample was made of PBMCs.

The CDR3 sequence: CASSPPGGWYF. CDR3 nucleotide sequence: TGTGCCAGCAGCCCTCCGGGAGGGTGGTATTTT. This sequence joins TRBV7-2 and TRBJ2-3, with 8 bases identical to TRBD2. Unmatched junction bases numbered 6, after V lost 5 bases and J lost 14 bases. This CDR3 has 11 residues. In germline, CDR1 is SGHTA, CDR2 FQGNSA.